These 30 T cell receptor beta chains share one sample of origin, sequenced in a study of T-cell memory formation after mild COVID-19. TCRdb independently ran MiXCR on the 5' RACE reads; one entry per CDR3 protein. The data show around 150,000 distinct CDR3 sequences, approximately 10% seen once. The sequenced material came from PBMCs or a T cell subset sorted from them (not recorded which). The receptors here all came from a man aged 18-30 years who had mild COVID-19 (a few samples of this study predate the infection). Cell type and time point are not known.

The V and J genes are TRBV20-1 and TRBJ2-3; D could derive from TRBD1 or TRBD2 (5 bases each). Trimming took off 3 bases at V and 3 bases at J, with 13 bases between the two ends. In germline, CDR1 is DFQATT, CDR2 SNEGSKA (reference sequence). The CDR3 has 14 residues. The CDR3 reads CSARVGVRTDTQYF. DNA for the CDR3: TGCAGTGCTAGGGTGGGGGTACGGACAGATACGCAGTATTTT.

This clonotype was counted only a few times. The chain uses TRBV7-9 and TRBJ2-1; maybe TRBD1 (6 bases). V shed 4 bases and J shed 15 bases, with 13 bases lying between them. This CDR3 region has 11 residues. Germline V gene sequence: CDR1 SEHNR, CDR2 FQNEAQ (reference sequence). This CDR3 is CASSSQGSGFF. In DNA, the CDR3 is TGTGCCAGCAGCTCTCAGGGGTCGGGGTTCTTC.

The CDR3 sequence is CAWSPGWRQPQHF. The CDR3 bases are TGTGCCTGGAGTCCTGGGTGGCGGCAGCCCCAGCATTTT. The chain joins TRBV30 to TRBJ1-5; D not certain. There are 13 residues in the CDR3. Trimming left V 2 bases short and J 7 bases short, with 12 bases between. Looked up from germline, CDR1 is GTSNPN and CDR2 is SVGIG (reference sequence).

Only a few counts were recorded for this clonotype. The chain links TRBV5-1 to TRBJ1-1, with a possible D match to TRBD1 (5 bases). The V gene's germline CDR1 is SGHRS and CDR2 YFSETQ. V lost 0 bases to trimming and J lost 8 bases, with 11 bases between them. The CDR3 extends over 13 amino acids. CDR3 protein: CASSLEGPREAFF. As DNA, the CDR3 is TGCGCCAGCAGCTTGGAGGGGCCTCGCGAAGCTTTCTTT.

The V call is TRBV28, the J call TRBJ2-3; maybe TRBD2 (7 bases). Trimming stripped 4 bases from V and 0 bases from J, with 20 bases between. There are 18 residues in the CDR3. The germline V gene encodes CDR1 MDHEN and CDR2 SYDVKM. The chain's CDR3 is CASSSPPGGRWSTDTQYF. The CDR3 bases are TGTGCCAGCAGTTCTCCTCCGGGGGGCCGTTGGAGCACAGATACGCAGTATTTT.

The chain uses TRBV16 and TRBJ1-1; weak D call: TRBD1 (6 bases). The CDR3 contains 15 residues. The germline V and J ends were trimmed by 5 bases and 0 bases, with 13 bases remaining between them. Germline V gene data show CDR1 as KGHSY and CDR2 as FQNENV. This CDR3 reads CASSSRGDMNTEAFF. The CDR3 DNA reads TGTGCCAGCAGCAGCCGTGGGGACATGAACACTGAAGCTTTCTTT. Full variable domain (remainder filled in from reference TRBV16 and TRBJ1-1): GEEVAQTPKHLVRGEGQKAKLYCAPIKGHSYVFWYQQVLKNEFKFLISFQNENVFDETGMPKERFSAKCLPNSPCSLEIQATKLEDSAVYFCASSSRGDMNTEAFFGQGTRLTVV.

The CDR3 DNA follows: TGTGCCAGCAGTCTAAGGGTGGGCGACTATGGCTACACCTTC. Translating gives CASSLRVGDYGYTF. The V call is TRBV27, the J call TRBJ1-2; the D is unclear. The CDR3 consists of 14 residues. Germline CDR1 and CDR2: MNHEY and SMNVEV (reference sequence). V lost 5 bases and J lost 3, with 13 bases in between.

This clonotype was seen more than once but under ten times. The chain has TRBV12-3 or TRBV12-4 and TRBJ1-1; no clear D. Trimming left V 5 bases short and J 10 bases short, with 17 bases between. The CDR3 runs to 13 residues. The CDR3 nucleotides are TGTGCCAGCAGTACTGCTAGGTTTTCGGGAGCTTTCTTT. It encodes CASSTARFSGAFF.

A remark on this clonotype: An end of the junction does not agree with germline; a read error may underlie this. This rearrangement joins TRBV2 to TRBJ1-1; D remains ambiguous. The CDR3 extends over 13 amino acids. The germline CDR1 and CDR2 sequences are SNHLY and FYNNEI. DNA of the CDR3: TGTGCCAGCAGCGAAGCTTTGAACACTGAAGCTTTCTTT. This codes for CASSEALNTEAFF.

The CDR3 region is CATSRRNSGGETQYF. The CDR3 DNA follows: TGTGCCACCAGCAGGAGGAACTCGGGGGGAGAGACCCAGTACTTC. The chain combines TRBV15 with TRBJ2-5; 7 bases map to TRBD2. V lost 3 bases, J lost 4 bases, and 8 bases stayed unmatched. This CDR3 spans 15 amino acids. Germline V gene sequence: CDR1 LNHNV, CDR2 YYDKDF (reference sequence). Filled out from reference TRBV15 and TRBJ2-5, the complete variable domain reads DAMVIQNPRYQVTQFGKPVTLSCSQTLNHNVMYWYQQKSSQAPKLLFHYYDKDFNNEADTPDNFQSRRPNTSFCFLDIRSPGLGDTAMYLCATSRRNSGGETQYFGPGTRLLVL.

This clonotype was counted a few times. This chain connects TRBV28 to TRBJ1-1; D gene uncertain. The CDR3 spans 14 residues. Trimming stripped 5 bases from V and 2 bases from J, with 12 bases between. Germline V gene data show CDR1 as MDHEN and CDR2 as SYDVKM. This CDR3 reads CASSATAGNTEAFF. CDR3 DNA sequence: TGTGCCAGCAGTGCTACAGCGGGCAACACTGAAGCTTTCTTT.

Comment on this clonotype: Being one base from a much bigger clone, this may be a read error. The chain couples TRBV4-3 to TRBJ2-5, with D possibly being TRBD1 (5 bases). The V end was cut by 4 bases, the J end by 4 bases, with 10 bases between. Germline CDR1 and CDR2: LGHNA and YSLEER. The CDR3 spans 13 residues. This CDR3 reads CASSPSRGETQYF. The DNA of the CDR3 is TGCGCCAGCAGCCCCTCTAGGGGAGAGACCCAGTACTTC.

In its sample, this clonotype was seen many times. The V call is TRBV20-1, the J call TRBJ2-5, with 12 bases aligning to TRBD2. The V segment lost 5 bases and the J segment 3 bases; nucleotides outside the gene matches: 7. CDR1 is DFQATT and CDR2 is SNEGSKA in the germline V gene (reference sequence). The CDR3 sequence is 15 residues long. CDR3 bases: TGCAGTGCTGGAGGACTAGCGGGGAACAAAGAGACCCAGTACTTC. It encodes CSAGGLAGNKETQYF.

This clonotype was counted a few times. The CDR3 sequence: CASSRDGGRQETQYF. CDR3 coding DNA: TGCGCCAGCAGCCGGGACGGGGGACGACAAGAGACCCAGTACTTC. V gene TRBV5-1 combines with J gene TRBJ2-5; maybe TRBD2 (6 bases). V dropped 4 bases and J dropped 2 bases, with 15 bases sitting between them. Germline CDR1 is SGHRS and CDR2 is YFSETQ. The CDR3 runs 15 residues.

The J gene is TRBJ2-2, the V gene TRBV20-1, with D unclear. Looked up from germline, CDR1 is DFQATT and CDR2 is SNEGSKA (reference sequence). V lost 3 bases and J lost 3, with 5 bases in between. This CDR3 comprises 12 residues. This CDR3 reads CSARGYTGELFF. CDR3 nucleotides: TGCAGTGCTAGGGGATACACCGGGGAGCTGTTTTTT.

As concerns this clonotype: The limits of the CDR3 on the DNA are not certain, so only TCRdb's listed CDR3 is given. The CDR3 sequence is CASVRGILVMNTEAFF. This chain connects TRBV7-8 to TRBJ1-1. Ends included, the CDR3 has 16 residues. From germline, CDR1 is SGHVS and CDR2 FQNEAQ.

This chain uses TRBV21-1 with TRBJ1-1. TRBV21-1 counts as a pseudogene. CDR3 length: 15 residues. The CDR3 nucleotides are TGTGCCAGCAGCACAGGGGGTGTAAGGAACACTGAAGCTTTCTTT. It specifies CASSTGGVRNTEAFF.

The table lists this clonotype with a few counts. The chain employs TRBV5-1 and TRBJ2-3; 8 nucleotides align to TRBD1. This CDR3 comprises 16 residues. The V and J ends lost 4 bases and 0 bases, in that order; junction bases with no gene match: 7. Germline values: CDR1 SGHRS, CDR2 YFSETQ. In DNA form, the CDR3 reads TGCGCCAGCAGCGCGGACAGGGAGAGCAGCACAGATACGCAGTATTTT. Residues: CASSADRESSTDTQYF. Full variable domain (remainder filled in from reference TRBV5-1 and TRBJ2-3): KAGVTQTPRYLIKTRGQQVTLSCSPISGHRSVSWYQQTPGQGLQFLFEYFSETQRNKGNFPGRFSGRQFSNSRSEMNVSTLELGDSALYLCASSADRESSTDTQYFGPGTRLTVL.

This clonotype occurred a few times. The rearrangement joins TRBV4-2 to TRBJ2-1; TRBD1 agrees at 8 bases. Germline V gives CDR1 LGHNA, CDR2 YNFKEQ. V lost 1 base, J lost 4 bases, and 9 bases stayed unmatched. The CDR3 loop spans 17 amino acids. The CDR3 DNA sequence: TGTGCCAGCAGCCAAGGGGTAGGGACAGGAGGATACAATGAGCAGTTCTTC. It translates to CASSQGVGTGGYNEQFF.

In its sample, this clonotype was seen a few times. V gene TRBV18 combines with J gene TRBJ2-5; D not resolved. Germline V gives CDR1 KGHSH, CDR2 LQKENI. CDR3 length: 12 amino acids. V was shortened by 6 bases and J by 2 bases, with 7 bases between the two germline ends. The CDR3: CASSFTQETQYF. In DNA form, the CDR3 reads TGTGCCAGCTCGTTCACTCAAGAGACCCAGTACTTC. Full variable domain (outside the CDR3, taken from reference TRBV18 and TRBJ2-5): NAGVMQNPRHLVRRRGQEARLRCSPMKGHSHVYWYRQLPEEGLKFMVYLQKENIIDESGMPKERFSAEFPKEGPSILRIQQVVRGDSAAYFCASSFTQETQYFGPGTRLLVL.

This clonotype was seen more than once but under ten times. The rearrangement uses TRBV4-2 and TRBJ2-2, with D possibly being TRBD1 or TRBD2 (5 bases each). Germline CDR1 and CDR2: LGHNA and YNFKEQ. The CDR3 is 16 residues long. V was shortened by 0 bases and J by 4 bases, with 12 bases between the two germline ends. CDR3: CASSQDRDLLTGELFF. CDR3 coding DNA: TGTGCCAGCAGCCAAGACCGGGACCTACTCACCGGGGAGCTGTTTTTT.

This clonotype showed up just once. This sequence may be a read error, since a much larger clone differs from it by one base. The chain links TRBV5-1 to TRBJ2-5; D gene unclear. Looked up from germline, CDR1 is SGHRS and CDR2 is YFSETQ. Trimming removed 1 base from V and 1 base from J, with 11 bases in between. This CDR3 comprises 15 residues. DNA of the CDR3: TGCGCCAGCAGCTTGTACGGTACTCCCCAAGAGACCCAGTACTTC. Protein: CASSLYGTPQETQYF. Filled out from reference TRBV5-1 and TRBJ2-5, the complete variable domain reads KAGVTQTPRYLIKTRGQQVTLSCSPISGHRSVSWYQQTPGQGLQFLFEYFSETQRNKGNFPGRFSGRQFSNSRSEMNVSTLELGDSALYLCASSLYGTPQETQYFGPGTRLLVL.

This clonotype was seen a handful of times. This chain uses TRBV6-2 or TRBV6-3 with TRBJ2-5, with D uncertain. CDR3 length equals 12 residues. Germline-derived CDR1 and CDR2 are MNHEY and SVGEGT. The V and J ends lost 2 bases and 5 bases respectively, with 6 bases between them. In DNA, the CDR3 is TGTGCCAGCAGTTACCCTTCGGAGACCCAGTACTTC. It encodes CASSYPSETQYF.

This clonotype turned up a few times. The rearrangement uses TRBV4-1 and TRBJ2-3; D is possibly TRBD1 or TRBD2 (5 bases each). This CDR3 has 13 amino acids. In germline, CDR1 is MGHRA, CDR2 YSYEKL. V dropped 0 bases and J dropped 8 bases, with 9 bases sitting between them. CDR3 amino acids: CASSQDWGRTQYF. The CDR3 DNA follows: TGCGCCAGCAGCCAAGACTGGGGACGTACGCAGTATTTT.

This clonotype was detected only a few times. V usage is TRBV19 and J usage is TRBJ2-1; D remains unclear. Trimming took off 3 bases at V and 8 bases at J, with 8 bases between the two ends. This CDR3 is built from 12 residues. The germline V gene encodes CDR1 LNHDA and CDR2 SQIVND (reference sequence). The CDR3 nucleotides read TGTGCCAGTAGTATTAAGGGATATGAGCAGTTCTTC. It yields the protein CASSIKGYEQFF. Using reference TRBV19 and TRBJ2-1 for the parts outside the CDR3, the full variable domain is DGGITQSPKYLFRKEGQNVTLSCEQNLNHDAMYWYRQDPGQGLRLIYYSQIVNDFQKGDIAEGYSVSREKKESFPLTVTSAQKNPTAFYLCASSIKGYEQFFGPGTRLTVL.

The J gene is TRBJ1-1, the V gene TRBV7-2, with D maybe TRBD1 (5 bases). Per germline, CDR1 SGHTA and CDR2 FQGNSA. V lost 0 bases, J lost 1 base, and 9 bases lay in between. The CDR3 length is 15 residues. The chain's CDR3 is CASSLARGWNTEAFF. CDR3 nucleotides: TGTGCCAGCAGCTTAGCGAGGGGTTGGAACACTGAAGCTTTCTTT.

Ten or more counts support this clonotype. V gene TRBV20-1 combines with J gene TRBJ2-3; 8 nucleotides match TRBD2. V shed 4 bases, J shed 4 bases, and the junction held 13 bases outside the gene matches. The V gene's germline CDR1 is DFQATT and CDR2 SNEGSKA (reference sequence). The CDR3 has 16 residues. The CDR3 spells CSATPRGSGEPDTQYF. In DNA, the CDR3 is TGCAGTGCTACCCCCCGGGGTAGCGGGGAACCAGATACGCAGTATTTT.

This clonotype has just a few counts. The chain links TRBV7-9 to TRBJ2-6; possible D gene TRBD2, 5 bases. CDR1 is SEHNR, CDR2 FQNEAQ, per germline (reference sequence). The CDR3 extends over 18 amino acids. Trimming removed 5 bases at V and 0 bases at J, with 17 bases between. The CDR3 DNA is TGTGCCAGCAGCAATGGAGGCGGGCCGATCTCTGGGGCCAACGTCCTGACTTTC. This encodes CASSNGGGPISGANVLTF.

The sample holds many counts of this clonotype. The gene calls are TRBV2 and TRBJ2-7; D is undetermined. Germline V gene data show CDR1 as SNHLY and CDR2 as FYNNEI. This CDR3 is built from 11 residues. The V end was cut by 4 bases, the J end by 6 bases, with 7 bases between. CDR3 nucleotide sequence: TGTGCCAGCAGTGTAGGGATCGAGCAGTACGTC. Translated, it gives CASSVGIEQYV.

CDR3 nucleotides: TGCGCCAGCACCGAACCGGCTAGCGGGTCGGGGGAGCAGTTCTTC. It codes for CASTEPASGSGEQFF. The V and J genes are TRBV5-1 and TRBJ2-1, with 8 bases fitting TRBD2. The junction had 15 bases not matched to a gene; V was cut back by 6 bases and J by 10 bases. Germline-derived CDR1 and CDR2 are SGHRS and YFSETQ. This CDR3 region has 15 residues.